Following are 26 T cell receptor beta chains from one sample sequenced in a study of T cells in Graves' hyperthyroidism and ophthalmopathy. TCR beta CDR3 regions were amplified from RNA. The primer set for the first-round RT-PCR of the TCR CDR3 was HTBI. TCRdb processed the multiplex PCR reads anew with MiXCR; each CDR3 protein has one entry. The data show more than 300,000 distinct CDR3 sequences, with approximately 15% seen just once and about 11% held by the top ten. The sequenced sample was blood. The receptors here all came from a woman in her sixties with Graves' hyperthyroidism.

This clonotype was seen ten or more times. This chain links TRBV28 with TRBJ2-7; D is possibly TRBD1 (7 bases). Germline CDR1 is MDHEN and CDR2 is SYDVKM. Trimming pared 7 bases from V and 4 bases from J, leaving 17 bases between. The CDR3 has 14 residues. CDR3 sequence (DNA): TGTGCCAGCAACCCGACAGGGAGCGGGTACGAGCAGTACTTC. It yields the protein CASNPTGSGYEQYF.

At least ten counts were recorded for this clonotype. J is TRBJ2-7 and V is TRBV30, with 11 positions matching TRBD1. With V trimmed by 1 base and J by 3 bases, 8 bases remained unmatched. CDR3 length: 16 amino acids. Germline-derived CDR1 and CDR2 are GTSNPN and SVGIG (reference sequence). The CDR3 nucleotides are TGTGCCTGGAGTGGGACAGGGGGCCCTAACAACTACGAGCAGTACTTC. Encoded protein: CAWSGTGGPNNYEQYF.

A remark on this clonotype: The conserved closing phenylalanine or tryptophan is absent in this CDR3, likely reflecting a read error. The chain employs TRBV6-1 and TRBJ1-1; D may be TRBD1 (6 bases). The length of the CDR3 is 15 residues. Germline V lookup: CDR1 MNHNS, CDR2 SASEGT. V lost 2 bases and J lost 8, with 18 bases in between. The CDR3 spells CASSEPQGGSFEAFL. The CDR3 nucleotides are TGTGCCAGCAGTGAACCACAGGGAGGGAGCTTCGAAGCTTTCCTT.

This clonotype has ten or more counts. The chain carries TRBV6-1 and TRBJ1-1; 7 nucleotides match TRBD1. Trimming removed 4 bases from V and 0 bases from J; junction bases left unmatched: 2. Germline CDR1 reads MNHNS; CDR2 reads SASEGT. The CDR3 runs to 14 residues. The CDR3 bases are TGTGCCAGCAGTGTGGGACAGTTGAACACTGAAGCTTTCTTT. Protein product: CASSVGQLNTEAFF.

This clonotype was counted many times. This chain uses TRBV9 with TRBJ2-5; 8 bases align to TRBD2. J gave up 4 bases and V 0 bases, and 5 bases lay outside the gene matches. Germline CDR1 SGDLS, CDR2 YYNGEE. The CDR3 loop spans 15 amino acids. The CDR3 loop is CASSVAGGAGETQYF. CDR3 DNA sequence: TGTGCCAGCAGCGTAGCGGGAGGGGCTGGAGAGACCCAGTACTTC.

This clonotype was detected many times. The chain links TRBV10-3 to TRBJ1-2; no definite D call. Trimming removed 0 bases from V and 6 bases from J, with 11 bases in between. CDR3 length equals 14 residues. Germline V CDR1 and CDR2: ENHRY, SYGVKD. Here the CDR3 DNA reads TGTGCCATCAGTGAGTCAGAGGGATTCGATGGCTACACCTTC. Encoded protein: CAISESEGFDGYTF.

The chain links TRBV6-5 to TRBJ1-4; a weak D match, TRBD1 (6 bases). Germline values: CDR1 MNHEY, CDR2 SVGAGI. Trimming shortened V by 4 bases and J by 8 bases, and 17 bases separated the two germline ends. The CDR3 loop spans 15 amino acids. The CDR3 nucleotides read TGTGCCAGCAGTTCCCTCGGGGGGGCAGGGGAAAAACTGTTTTTT. Translating it yields CASSSLGGAGEKLFF.

The sample holds many counts of this clonotype. The chain couples TRBV7-9 to TRBJ2-1, with 11 positions matching TRBD2. The ends lost 5 bases at V and 0 bases at J; junction bases unmatched: 9. This CDR3 contains 18 residues. Germline V gives CDR1 SEHNR, CDR2 FQNEAQ (reference sequence). The CDR3 nucleotides read TGTGCCAGCAGCCCACGGACTAGCGGGTTAAGCTCCTACAATGAGCAGTTCTTC. It specifies CASSPRTSGLSSYNEQFF.

This clonotype has ten or more counts. The rearrangement uses TRBV7-8 and TRBJ2-1, with 7 bases that match TRBD2. J lost 5 bases, V lost 4 bases, and 5 bases had no gene match. Germline loops: CDR1 SGHVS, CDR2 FQNEAQ. The CDR3 consists of 14 residues. CDR3 amino acids: CASSWTRRHNEQFF. DNA of the CDR3: TGTGCCAGCAGCTGGACTAGAAGACACAATGAGCAGTTCTTC.

This clonotype was seen repeatedly, ten times or more. The chain carries TRBV27 and TRBJ2-1; TRBD1 matches 11 bases. The germline gives CDR1 MNHEY, CDR2 SMNVEV (reference sequence). V lost 6 bases to trimming and J lost 6 bases; unmatched junction nucleotides: 7. The CDR3 loop spans 15 amino acids. CDR3 amino acids: CASRATGTGGNEQFF. The CDR3, as DNA: TGTGCCAGCAGAGCGACCGGGACAGGGGGCAATGAGCAGTTCTTC.

This clonotype appeared many times. The V gene is TRBV7-3, the J gene TRBJ2-1, with 11 bases that match TRBD2. The junction had 11 bases not matched to a gene; V was cut back by 0 bases and J by 4 bases. This CDR3 spans 19 amino acids. Germline CDR1 is SGHTA and CDR2 is FQGTGA. CDR3 in amino acids: CASSLTGGTSGAGYNEQFF. CDR3 coding DNA: TGTGCCAGCAGCTTAACCGGGGGGACTAGCGGAGCCGGATACAATGAGCAGTTCTTC.

This clonotype has only a few counts. The chain carries TRBV10-1 and TRBJ2-1, with 11 bases aligning to TRBD2. Germline V gene lookup returns CDR1 WNHNN and CDR2 SYGVQD (reference sequence). CDR3 length: 17 amino acids. V trimming: 2 bases; J trimming: 1 base; junction bases outside the gene matches: 4. The CDR3 nucleotides are TGCGCCAGCAGTGAGGGGGGACTAGCGGATTCCTACAATGAGCAGTTCTTC. Its translation is CASSEGGLADSYNEQFF.

The table lists this clonotype with many counts. The chain couples TRBV5-1 to TRBJ2-7, with TRBD2 identical over 7 bases. The length of the CDR3 is 15 residues. Unmatched junction bases numbered 10, after V lost 4 bases and J lost 3 bases. Germline CDR1 SGHRS, CDR2 YFSETQ. The CDR3 sequence is CASSPVGSGFYEQYF. CDR3 nucleotides: TGCGCCAGCAGCCCCGTTGGTAGCGGGTTCTACGAGCAGTACTTC.

This clonotype has at least ten counts. The chain combines TRBV12-3 or TRBV12-4 with TRBJ2-1; weak D call: TRBD1 (6 bases). CDR3 length: 13 residues. V lost 3 bases and J lost 9, with 12 bases in between. The CDR3 region is CASSLVSRGEQFF. CDR3 nucleotide sequence: TGTGCCAGCAGTTTGGTTAGCAGGGGTGAGCAGTTCTTC.

This clonotype was counted at least ten times. The V call is TRBV6-1, the J call TRBJ2-7; TRBD2 matches at 7 bases. Germline V gene data show CDR1 as MNHNS and CDR2 as SASEGT. CDR3 length: 13 amino acids. V shed 10 bases, J shed 3 bases, and the junction held 9 bases outside the gene matches. The CDR3 loop is CATRREMGYEQYF. The CDR3, as DNA: TGTGCCACTCGGCGGGAGATGGGCTACGAGCAGTACTTC.

The V call is TRBV6-1, the J call TRBJ2-7, with D hard to call. Trimming removed 8 bases from V and 4 bases from J, with 12 bases in between. CDR3 length equals 12 residues. Looked up from germline, CDR1 is MNHNS and CDR2 is SASEGT. Here the CDR3 DNA reads TGTGCCAGCGGTTGGCGGAATTACGAGCAGTACTTC. Translation: CASGWRNYEQYF.

This clonotype has ten or more counts. The genes are TRBV12-3 or TRBV12-4 and TRBJ2-7; 10 nucleotides agree with TRBD2. Germline trimming cut 4 bases from V and 5 bases from J; bases unmatched to any gene: 5. The CDR3 is 14 residues long. This chain's CDR3 is CASSSTSGKNEQYF. As DNA, the CDR3 is TGTGCCAGCAGTTCTACTAGCGGGAAGAACGAGCAGTACTTC.

The table lists this clonotype with many counts. This sequence joins TRBV2 and TRBJ2-3, with a possible D match to TRBD2 (6 bases). The V end lost 3 bases, the J end lost 1 base, and 11 bases lay between the germline ends. Germline V gene lookup returns CDR1 SNHLY and CDR2 FYNNEI. The CDR3 is 15 amino acids. The CDR3 region is CASSDRGSGTDTQYF. The CDR3 DNA follows: TGTGCCAGCAGTGACCGGGGGAGCGGCACAGATACGCAGTATTTT.

This chain joins TRBV24-1 and TRBJ2-5, with D possibly TRBD2 on 6 matching bases. Between the trimmed V and J ends, which lost 0 bases and 4 bases, there was a span of 14 bases. Looked up from germline, CDR1 is KGHDR and CDR2 is SFDVKD. The CDR3 totals 16 residues. This CDR3 reads CATSDLGAQGGETQYF. The CDR3 bases are TGTGCCACCAGTGATTTGGGGGCCCAGGGAGGAGAGACCCAGTACTTC.

This clonotype was detected many times. This chain links TRBV5-1 with TRBJ2-7; TRBD1 agrees at 8 bases. From germline, CDR1 is SGHRS and CDR2 YFSETQ. The J segment lost 1 base and the V segment lost 2 bases, leaving 2 bases of the junction unmatched. There are 14 residues in the CDR3. Written as DNA, the CDR3 is TGCGCCAGCAGCTTCCAGGGGGCATCCTACGAGCAGTACTTC. Translating gives CASSFQGASYEQYF.

The rearrangement joins TRBV7-9 to TRBJ1-3; D is undetermined. CDR1 SEHNR and CDR2 FQNEAQ come from the germline V gene (reference sequence). This CDR3 comprises 16 residues. Trimming shortened V by 7 bases and J by 1 base, and 17 bases separated the two germline ends. CDR3 coding DNA: TGTGCCAGCACCCCCGGCCAGTGGCGGTCTGGAAACACCATATATTTT. Amino acids: CASTPGQWRSGNTIYF.

This clonotype was detected many times. The gene calls are TRBV20-1 and TRBJ2-3; D uncertain. The germline gives CDR1 DFQATT, CDR2 SNEGSKA (reference sequence). The CDR3 spans 14 residues. Trimming removed 1 base from V and 0 bases from J, with 8 bases in between. The CDR3 protein is CSARVPPSTDTQYF. As DNA, the CDR3 is TGCAGTGCTAGAGTTCCCCCTAGCACAGATACGCAGTATTTT.

The chain joins TRBV7-2 to TRBJ2-7; 9 nucleotides align to TRBD2. Germline lookup yields CDR1 SGHTA and CDR2 FQGNSA. V trimming: 4 bases; J trimming: 3 bases; junction bases outside the gene matches: 4. The CDR3 has 14 amino acids. The CDR3 loop reads CASSWGLAIYEQYF. CDR3 DNA sequence: TGTGCCAGCAGCTGGGGACTAGCCATCTACGAGCAGTACTTC.

V and J are TRBV2 and TRBJ1-5, with D possibly being TRBD1 (5 bases). Germline V gene lookup returns CDR1 SNHLY and CDR2 FYNNEI. The V end lost 5 bases, the J end lost 1 base, and 9 bases lay between the germline ends. The CDR3 is 14 residues long. The CDR3 reads CASSKDTSNQPQHF. Written as DNA, the CDR3 is TGTGCCAGCAGTAAGGACACGAGCAATCAGCCCCAGCATTTT.

The table lists this clonotype with many counts. The CDR3 DNA sequence: TGTGCCAGCAGGACCCGGGATACGCAGTATTTT. It encodes CASRTRDTQYF. This chain links TRBV11-3 with TRBJ2-3; no clear D. The germline V gene has CDR1 SGHNT and CDR2 YENEEA. CDR3 length: 11 residues. V was shortened by 6 bases and J by 6 bases, with 7 bases between the two germline ends.

The rearrangement joins TRBV19 to TRBJ1-2; no clear D. There are 13 residues in the CDR3. CDR1 and CDR2 (germline): LNHDA, SQIVND (reference sequence). V was cut by 4 bases and J by 4 bases, with 10 bases left in between. The CDR3 bases are TGTGCCAGTAGTAAACAGATTCCCTATGGCTACACCTTC. Translation: CASSKQIPYGYTF.